These T cell receptor beta chains were read from a single sample in a study of T cell responses to AZD1222 COVID-19 vaccine. Produced via immunoSEQ multiplex PCR; TCRdb's table is partial and in-frame only. The top ten clones hold around 3.6% of a sample with around 150,000 clones, 90% of them seen once. This specimen was peripheral blood, taken on day 0 of AZD1222 vaccination. The receptors shown here come from an adult in good health. The CDR3 runs from the conserved cysteine through the conserved F or W. D genes are given only for firm matches. The size field is filled for only some rows; it gives once, few, many or a size class.

D	V	size	J	CDR3	DNA
TRBD2	TRBV29-1	.	TRBJ2-3	CSVDASGTSGPSTDTQYF	TGCAGCGTCGACGCCTCCGGGACTAGCGGTCCTAGCACAGATACGCAGTATTTT
TRBD1	TRBV10-3	.	TRBJ2-7	CAGGTGGSHEQYF	TGTGCCGGCGGGACAGGGGGTTCCCACGAGCAGTACTTC
.	TRBV27	.	TRBJ1-6	CASRTAGGGSPLHF	TGTGCCAGCAGGACAGCCGGGGGAGGTTCACCCCTCCACTTT
.	TRBV25-1	.	TRBJ1-5	CASSEAGDNQPQHF	TGTGCCAGCAGTGAGGCAGGGGACAATCAGCCCCAGCATTTT
TRBD1	TRBV7-2	.	TRBJ1-6	CASSLDRAYNSPLHF	TGTGCCAGCAGCTTGGACAGGGCGTATAATTCACCCCTCCACTTT
TRBD2	TRBV3-1/TRBV3-2	.	TRBJ2-4	CATVIAGTSGSRENIQYF	TGTGCCACCGTGATCGCCGGGACTAGCGGGAGTAGGGAAAACATTCAGTACTTC
TRBD1	TRBV5-6	once	TRBJ2-7	CASSLVQGAVEQYF	TGTGCCAGCAGCTTGGTACAGGGGGCTGTCGAGCAGTACTTC
.	TRBV11-3	few	TRBJ1-3	CASSLEGGSGNTIYF	TGTGCCAGCAGCTTAGAAGGCGGCTCTGGAAACACCATATATTTT
TRBD1	TRBV9	once	TRBJ1-4	CTSSGRDSNEKLFF	TGTACCAGCAGTGGACGGGACAGTAATGAAAAACTGTTTTTT
TRBD1	TRBV11-2	.	TRBJ1-1	CASSLFVQGEKNTEAFF	TGTGCCAGCAGCTTGTTTGTGCAGGGGGAAAAGAACACTGAAGCTTTCTTT
.	TRBV7-8	.	TRBJ1-4	CASSLDDATNEKLFF	TGTGCCAGCAGCTTAGATGACGCAACTAATGAAAAACTGTTTTTT
.	TRBV6-5	.	TRBJ2-3	CASSYSGSSTDTQYF	TGTGCCAGCAGTTACTCGGGATCTAGCACAGATACGCAGTATTTT
.	TRBV5-1	.	TRBJ2-5	CASSQNTGSQETQYF	TGCGCCAGCAGCCAAAACACAGGGTCACAAGAGACCCAGTACTTC
TRBD1	TRBV6-5	.	TRBJ2-7	CASRSDRSAREQYF	TGTGCCAGCAGGTCGGACAGGTCAGCTCGGGAGCAGTACTTC
TRBD1	TRBV27	.	TRBJ1-2	CASSTTGLSYGYTF	TGTGCCAGCAGTACGACAGGGCTGAGCTATGGCTACACCTTC
.	TRBV19	.	TRBJ2-4	CASTGRYAKNIQYF	TGTGCCAGTACGGGTCGATACGCCAAAAACATTCAGTACTTC
.	TRBV7-2	.	TRBJ2-6	CASSLVGRAPAF	TGTGCCAGCAGCTTAGTCGGTCGGGCCCCGGCTTTC
.	TRBV7-9	.	TRBJ1-2	CASSFGSGYTF	TGTGCCAGCAGCTTCGGTAGTGGCTACACCTTC
TRBD2	TRBV7-9	.	TRBJ2-1	CASSFLAGLYNEQFF	TGTGCCAGCAGCTTCCTAGCGGGACTCTACAATGAGCAGTTCTTC
TRBD1	TRBV5-1	.	TRBJ1-3	CASSPAGTASGNTIYF	TGCGCCAGCAGCCCGGCCGGGACAGCTTCTGGAAACACCATATATTTT
TRBD1	TRBV13	.	TRBJ2-7	CASSLTGAEQYF	TGTGCCAGCAGCTTGACAGGGGCCGAGCAGTACTTC
.	TRBV6-5	.	TRBJ1-1	CASTLAGSTEAFF	TGTGCCAGCACTCTCGCCGGGAGCACTGAAGCTTTCTTT
.	TRBV19	.	TRBJ2-5	CASSISLGGQETQYF	TGTGCCAGTAGTATCTCCCTCGGAGGCCAAGAGACCCAGTACTTC
.	TRBV7-9	.	TRBJ2-1	CASSLGGEQFF	TGTGCCAGCAGCTTGGGCGGAGAGCAGTTCTTC
.	TRBV19	.	TRBJ1-4	CASSGPGGTNEKLFF	TGTGCCAGTAGTGGACCGGGAGGGACTAATGAAAAACTGTTTTTT
TRBD1	TRBV3-1/TRBV3-2	.	TRBJ2-5	CASSRPDRGLGTQYF	TGTGCCAGCAGCCGGCCGGACAGGGGCCTGGGGACCCAGTACTTC
TRBD1	TRBV6-5	.	TRBJ1-3	CASSNRGDTIYF	TGTGCCAGCAGTAACAGGGGAGACACCATATATTTT
TRBD2	TRBV7-2	.	TRBJ2-7	CASSRTSGTSDEQYF	TGTGCCAGCAGTAGAACTTCCGGGACTAGCGACGAGCAGTACTTC
TRBD1	TRBV2	once	TRBJ1-5	CASGRDRGNQPQHF	TGTGCCAGCGGGCGGGACAGGGGCAATCAGCCCCAGCATTTT
TRBD1	TRBV4-1	.	TRBJ1-4	CASSQDNRGGEKLFF	TGCGCCAGCAGCCAAGATAACAGGGGCGGTGAAAAACTGTTTTTT
.	TRBV3-1/TRBV3-2	once	TRBJ2-5	CASSHLGDVTQYF	TGTGCCAGCAGCCACTTAGGGGATGTGACCCAGTACTTC
TRBD2	TRBV18	.	TRBJ2-3	CASSPLAGASTDTQYF	TGTGCCAGCTCACCCCTAGCGGGAGCTAGCACAGATACGCAGTATTTT
.	TRBV6-5	once	TRBJ2-7	CASSAQGVGGYEQYF	TGTGCCAGCAGCGCTCAGGGAGTGGGCGGCTACGAGCAGTACTTC
TRBD1	TRBV6-5	.	TRBJ1-1	CASRRDRPTEAFF	TGTGCCAGCAGAAGGGACAGACCAACAGAAGCTTTCTTT
.	TRBV10-3	.	TRBJ2-3	CAISGPGVTDTQYF	TGTGCCATCAGCGGCCCTGGAGTCACAGATACGCAGTATTTT
.	TRBV11-3	.	TRBJ2-1	CASSQTLLALISDEQFF	TGTGCCAGCAGCCAAACCCTTCTAGCGCTTATTAGCGATGAGCAGTTCTTC
.	TRBV6-2/TRBV6-3	.	TRBJ2-7	CASSPLFATSYEQYF	TGTGCCAGCAGTCCCCTCTTTGCGACTAGCTACGAGCAGTACTTC
TRBD2	TRBV11-2	.	TRBJ2-5	CASSLGLAGGQETQYF	TGTGCCAGCAGCTTAGGACTAGCGGGGGGGCAAGAGACCCAGTACTTC
TRBD2	TRBV24-1	.	TRBJ2-1	CATSALPGLAGAREQFF	TGTGCCACCAGTGCCCTACCGGGACTAGCGGGAGCTCGTGAGCAGTTCTTC
.	TRBV28	.	TRBJ2-3	CASSLGVADTQYF	TGTGCCAGCAGTTTAGGGGTCGCAGATACGCAGTATTTT
.	TRBV30	few	TRBJ1-2	CAWSGGEWGYTF	TGTGCCTGGAGTGGCGGGGAATGGGGCTACACCTTC
TRBD1	TRBV27	.	TRBJ1-2	CASSPRTGGEGYTF	TGTGCCAGCAGTCCGCGGACAGGGGGCGAGGGCTACACCTTC
.	TRBV19	.	TRBJ1-4	CASTATGSGGEKLFF	TGTGCCAGTACGGCCACAGGGTCCGGGGGTGAAAAACTGTTTTTT
TRBD2	TRBV4-1	.	TRBJ2-3	CASSLLAGGPDTQYF	TGCGCCAGCAGCCTCCTAGCGGGAGGGCCAGATACGCAGTATTTT
.	TRBV5-1	.	TRBJ2-2	CASSPRGRTGELFF	TGCGCCAGCAGCCCCCGAGGCCGTACCGGGGAGCTGTTTTTT
.	TRBV5-3	.	TRBJ1-2	CARSGGIYGYTF	TGTGCCAGAAGTGGGGGAATCTATGGCTACACCTTC